The present T cell receptor (beta chain) was sequenced within a study of blood T cell repertoires in COVID-19. V lost 2 bases, J lost 7 bases, and 9 bases lay in between. The CDR3 length is 13 residues. From germline, CDR1 is MNHNS and CDR2 SASEGT. Profiling relied on immunoSEQ multiplex PCR, and the TCRdb table lists in-frame clones only, not all of them. The data contain about 390,000 clones, around 87% of them singletons. This clonotype was sampled from a woman aged 60-75 years with COVID-19, enrolled during active disease. The J gene is TRBJ1-3, the V gene TRBV6-1; D remains unclear. The sequencing input was peripheral blood. The CDR3 DNA follows: TGTGCCAGCAGTGAATCCGGGTTCAACACCATATATTTT. It yields the protein CASSESGFNTIYF.